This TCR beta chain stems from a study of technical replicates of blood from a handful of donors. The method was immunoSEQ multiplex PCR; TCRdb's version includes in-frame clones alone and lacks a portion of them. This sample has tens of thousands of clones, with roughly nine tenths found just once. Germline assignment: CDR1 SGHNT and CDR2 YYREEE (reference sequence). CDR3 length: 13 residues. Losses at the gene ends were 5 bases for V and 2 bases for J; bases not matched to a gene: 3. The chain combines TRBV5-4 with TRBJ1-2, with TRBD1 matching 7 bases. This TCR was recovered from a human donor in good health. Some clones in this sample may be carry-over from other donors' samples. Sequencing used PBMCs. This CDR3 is CASRLGQNYGYTF. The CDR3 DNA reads TGTGCCAGCAGACTGGGACAGAACTATGGCTACACCTTC.